The 4 T cell receptor beta chains below were found in one sample sequenced in a study of CD8 T cells in ankylosing spondylitis. TCRdb itself ran the 5' RACE reads through MiXCR, one entry per CDR3 protein. The profile shows some 240,000 distinct CDR3 sequences, roughly a quarter of them singletons. Sequencing was performed on blood, either unsorted or a sorted T cell fraction (not recorded which). The receptors were sampled from a male donor with ankylosing spondylitis or in good health (not recorded which).

This clonotype showed up many times. The V and J genes are TRBV18 and TRBJ2-3; the match to TRBD2 covers 7 bases. The V gene's germline CDR1 is KGHSH and CDR2 LQKENI. The CDR3 runs 14 residues. Losses at the gene ends were 6 bases for V and 4 bases for J; bases not matched to a gene: 7. CDR3 residues: CASSRASGADTQYF. The CDR3 nucleotides are TGTGCCAGCTCGCGAGCTAGCGGAGCAGATACGCAGTATTTT.

The V gene is TRBV5-1, the J gene TRBJ2-7; 8 positions match TRBD1. This CDR3 is 13 amino acids long. CDR1 and CDR2 (germline): SGHRS, YFSETQ. Trimming at V came to 4 bases and at J to 2 bases, leaving 2 bases not matched to a gene. The CDR3 DNA is TGCGCCAGCAGCGAGGACAGGGCCTACGAGCAGTACTTC. It yields the protein CASSEDRAYEQYF. Drawing the rest from reference TRBV5-1 and TRBJ2-7, the complete variable domain is KAGVTQTPRYLIKTRGQQVTLSCSPISGHRSVSWYQQTPGQGLQFLFEYFSETQRNKGNFPGRFSGRQFSNSRSEMNVSTLELGDSALYLCASSEDRAYEQYFGPGTRLTVT.

This clonotype was counted only a few times. V is TRBV5-4 and J is TRBJ2-2; TRBD2 is a possible D gene (5 bases). Germline CDR1 and CDR2: SGHNT and YYREEE (reference sequence). This CDR3 region has 15 residues. Trimming stripped 4 bases from V and 6 bases from J, with 16 bases between. The CDR3 is CASSPTISDSGELFF. CDR3 in DNA: TGTGCCAGCAGCCCGACTATATCGGACTCCGGGGAGCTGTTTTTT.

At least ten counts were recorded for this clonotype. The chain joins TRBV4-1 to TRBJ1-4; no clear D. Germline lookup yields CDR1 MGHRA and CDR2 YSYEKL. This CDR3 has 17 residues. The V end was cut by 0 bases, the J end by 5 bases, with 16 bases between. CDR3 bases: TGCGCCAGCAGCCAAGAGTTTGCGACGGAACGCAATGAAAAACTGTTTTTT. Translating it yields CASSQEFATERNEKLFF.